The entry that follows covers one T cell receptor beta chain sequence. Germline V gene sequence: CDR1 SGHVS, CDR2 FNYEAQ. The CDR3 runs to 16 residues. V lost 5 bases, J lost 3 bases, and 5 bases stayed unmatched. This specimen belongs to a study of blood T cell repertoires in COVID-19. As for the study in general: Sites in the United States, Italy and Spain provided acute and convalescent COVID-19 samples. T cells, B-cell-depleted T cells, or PBMCs provided the cDNA or gDNA that served as material.

Assay: immunoSEQ multiplex PCR; the TCRdb copy retains only in-frame clones and omits some. The data hold around 360,000 clones, with more than 70% observed a single time. Enrolment of Seattle patients took place during active infection, and they were followed longitudinally. The origin of this receptor is a woman aged 30 to 39 with COVID-19, enrolled during active disease. The rearrangement links TRBV7-6 to TRBJ2-1, with 12 bases that match TRBD2. The specimen sequenced was peripheral blood. CDR3 coding DNA: TGTGCCAGCAGCGTAACGACTAGCGGGAGCTACAATGAGCAGTTCTTC. This gives the protein CASSVTTSGSYNEQFF.